Detailed here is one TCR beta chain. This record belongs to a study of blood T cell repertoires in COVID-19. About the study: The origin of the acute and convalescent COVID-19 samples was the United States, Italy and Spain. T cells, B-cell-depleted T cells, or PBMCs provided the cDNA or gDNA that served as material.

In the source study's methods: From reference gene primer amplification, estimates of nucleated cell counts were derived. Here immunoSEQ multiplex PCR was the method, and the copy in TCRdb shows in-frame clones only, minus some. V, J and clone size are taken as reported in that table, and D and trimming were inferred from the DNA itself. The table shows approximately 160,000 clones, with over 75% occurring only once. Resolution of symptoms, clearance, or two negative PCRs was present in recovered Cohort 3 donors. Looked up from germline, CDR1 is SGHTA and CDR2 is FQGTGA. This CDR3 region has 14 residues. Trimming took off 5 bases at V and 5 bases at J, with 10 bases between the two ends.

Sequencing was performed on PBMCs or T cells enriched from blood (not recorded which). The sequence came from a woman aged 45-65 years who had recovered from COVID-19. The chain joins TRBV7-3 to TRBJ1-6; D remains unclear. The CDR3 region is CASSLGLNNSPLHF. For the CDR3, the DNA is TGTGCCAGCAGCCTCGGACTTAATAATTCACCCCTCCACTTT. Drawing the rest from reference TRBV7-3 and TRBJ1-6, the complete variable domain is GAGVSQTPSNKVTEKGKYVELRCDPISGHTALYWYRQSLGQGPEFLIYFQGTGAADDSGLPNDRFFAVRPEGSVSTLKIQRTERGDSAVYLCASSLGLNNSPLHFGNGTRLTVT.